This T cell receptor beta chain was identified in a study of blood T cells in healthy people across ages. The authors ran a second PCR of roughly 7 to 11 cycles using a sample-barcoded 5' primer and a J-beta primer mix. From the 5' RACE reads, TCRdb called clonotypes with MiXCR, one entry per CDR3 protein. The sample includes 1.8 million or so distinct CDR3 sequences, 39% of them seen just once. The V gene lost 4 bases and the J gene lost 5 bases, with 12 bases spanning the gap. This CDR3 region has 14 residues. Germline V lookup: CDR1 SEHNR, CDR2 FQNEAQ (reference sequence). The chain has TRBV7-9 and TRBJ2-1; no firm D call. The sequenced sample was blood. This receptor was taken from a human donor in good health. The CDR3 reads CASSSPTTHNEQFF. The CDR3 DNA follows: TGTGCCAGCAGCTCACCGACGACCCACAATGAGCAGTTCTTC.